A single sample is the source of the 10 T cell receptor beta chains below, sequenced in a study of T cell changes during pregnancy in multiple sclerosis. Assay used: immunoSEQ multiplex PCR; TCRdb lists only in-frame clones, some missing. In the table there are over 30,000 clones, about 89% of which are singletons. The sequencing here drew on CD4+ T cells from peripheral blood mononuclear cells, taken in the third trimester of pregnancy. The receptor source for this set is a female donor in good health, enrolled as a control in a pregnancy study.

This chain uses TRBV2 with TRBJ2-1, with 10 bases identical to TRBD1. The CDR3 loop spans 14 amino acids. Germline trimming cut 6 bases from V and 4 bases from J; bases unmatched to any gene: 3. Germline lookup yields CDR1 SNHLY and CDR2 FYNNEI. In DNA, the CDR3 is TGTGCCAGCAGACGGGACAGGGGATACAATGAGCAGTTCTTC. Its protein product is CASRRDRGYNEQFF.

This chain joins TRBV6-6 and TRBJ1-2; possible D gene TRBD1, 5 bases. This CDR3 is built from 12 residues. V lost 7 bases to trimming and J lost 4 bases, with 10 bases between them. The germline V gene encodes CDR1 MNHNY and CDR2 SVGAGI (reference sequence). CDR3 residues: CASIGGVYGYTF. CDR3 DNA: TGTGCCAGCATAGGAGGGGTCTATGGCTACACCTTC.

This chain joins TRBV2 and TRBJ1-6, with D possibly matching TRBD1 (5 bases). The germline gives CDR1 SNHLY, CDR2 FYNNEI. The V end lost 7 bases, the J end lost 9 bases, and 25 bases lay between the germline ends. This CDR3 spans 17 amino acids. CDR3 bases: TGTGCCAGCAAGTTGGGCGTAGCGGGGGTCCGGGGTTCACCCCTCCACTTT. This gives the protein CASKLGVAGVRGSPLHF.

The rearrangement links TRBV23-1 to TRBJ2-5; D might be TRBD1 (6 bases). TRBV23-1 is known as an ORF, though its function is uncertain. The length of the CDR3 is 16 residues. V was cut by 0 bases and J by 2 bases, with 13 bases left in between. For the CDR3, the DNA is TGCGCCAGCAGTCAATCTCTCAACAGGGCTCAAGAGACCCAGTACTTC. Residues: CASSQSLNRAQETQYF.

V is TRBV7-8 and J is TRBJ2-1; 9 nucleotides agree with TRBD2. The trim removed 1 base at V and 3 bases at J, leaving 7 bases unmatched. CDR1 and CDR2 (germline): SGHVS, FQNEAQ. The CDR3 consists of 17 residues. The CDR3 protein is CASSLGGAGGFYNEQFF. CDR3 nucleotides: TGTGCCAGCAGCTTAGGCGGCGCGGGAGGGTTCTACAATGAGCAGTTCTTC.

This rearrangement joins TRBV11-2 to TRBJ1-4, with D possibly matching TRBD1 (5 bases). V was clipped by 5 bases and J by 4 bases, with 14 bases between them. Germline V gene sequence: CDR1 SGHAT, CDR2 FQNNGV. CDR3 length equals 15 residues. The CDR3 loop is CASSTVQGRNEKLFF. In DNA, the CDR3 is TGTGCCAGCAGCACAGTTCAGGGCCGTAATGAAAAACTGTTTTTT.

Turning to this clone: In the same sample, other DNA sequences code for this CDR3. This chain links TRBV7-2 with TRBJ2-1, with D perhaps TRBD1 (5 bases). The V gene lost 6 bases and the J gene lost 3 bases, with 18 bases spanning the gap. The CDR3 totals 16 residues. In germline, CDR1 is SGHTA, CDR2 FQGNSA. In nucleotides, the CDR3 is TGTGCCAGCAGGCTCCTTAGGGGTCCGAACTACAATGAGCAGTTCTTC. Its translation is CASRLLRGPNYNEQFF.

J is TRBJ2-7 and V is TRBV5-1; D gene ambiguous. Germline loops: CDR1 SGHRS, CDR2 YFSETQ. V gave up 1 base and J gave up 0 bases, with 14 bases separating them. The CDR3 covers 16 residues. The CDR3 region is CASSLSPVSLSYEQYF. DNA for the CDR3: TGCGCCAGCAGCTTGAGTCCAGTTTCCCTCTCCTACGAGCAGTACTTC.

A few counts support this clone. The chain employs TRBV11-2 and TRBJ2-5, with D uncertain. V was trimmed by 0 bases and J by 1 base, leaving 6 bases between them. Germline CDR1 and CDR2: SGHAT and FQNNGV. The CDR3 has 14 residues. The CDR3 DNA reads TGTGCCAGCAGCTTAGATTCATTCCAAGAGACCCAGTACTTC. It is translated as CASSLDSFQETQYF.

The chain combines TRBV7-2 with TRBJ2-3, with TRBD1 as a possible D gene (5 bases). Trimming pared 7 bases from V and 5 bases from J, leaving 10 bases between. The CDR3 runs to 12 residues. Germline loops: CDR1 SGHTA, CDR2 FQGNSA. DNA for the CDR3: TGTGCCAGCACCTCTAGGGGAGATACGCAGTATTTT. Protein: CASTSRGDTQYF.